Sequencing of this TCR beta chain was carried out in a study of cytomegalovirus exposure and HLA in healthy donors. The CDR3 extends over 11 amino acids. V shed 5 bases, J shed 14 bases, and the junction held 7 bases outside the gene matches. Germline V gene lookup returns CDR1 MNHEY and CDR2 SVGAGI. Primers for the PCR totalled 60 Vbeta and 13 Jbeta. Clones were sequenced by immunoSEQ multiplex PCR, and TCRdb holds only the in-frame ones, with some missing. The table includes nearly 110,000 clones, 60% to 80% detected once. This clonotype originated in a female donor in good health and CMV-seronegative. V usage is TRBV6-5 and J usage is TRBJ1-1; 8 nucleotides agree with TRBD1. Input material: PBMCs. As DNA, the CDR3 is TGTGCCAGCAGTCCCGGACAGGGCTGGTTCTTT. Protein sequence: CASSPGQGWFF.